These 19 T cell receptor beta chains were all obtained from the same sample, sequenced in a study of CD8 T cells in Susac syndrome. With random hexamers, reverse transcription was performed on about 0.5 to 1 ug of RNA. TCRdb used MiXCR to reprocess the immunoSEQ multiplex PCR reads, holding one entry per CDR3 protein. The sample carries 230,000 or so distinct CDR3 sequences, roughly 96% recorded once. Sequencing input: CD4+ T cells from PBMCs. The receptor set was obtained from a human donor with multiple sclerosis.

V and J are TRBV24-1 and TRBJ2-2, with D tentatively TRBD1 (6 bases). This CDR3 is built from 15 residues. V lost 3 bases to trimming and J lost 0 bases, with 7 bases between them. Germline CDR1 KGHDR, CDR2 SFDVKD. The DNA for the CDR3 is TGTGCCACCAGTGATCGGACAGCGAACACCGGGGAGCTGTTTTTT. Its protein is CATSDRTANTGELFF.

V is TRBV2 and J is TRBJ1-5; D unresolved. CDR1 SNHLY and CDR2 FYNNEI come from the germline V gene. The CDR3 totals 13 residues. Trimming cost V 5 bases and J 1 base, with 6 bases left between them. This chain's CDR3 is CASSKVSNQPQHF. The DNA of the CDR3 is TGTGCCAGCAGTAAGGTGAGCAATCAGCCCCAGCATTTT.

J is TRBJ2-3 and V is TRBV15; the D gene is possibly TRBD1 (6 bases). Between the trimmed V and J ends, which lost 8 bases and 0 bases, there was a span of 15 bases. Germline CDR1 LNHNV, CDR2 YYDKDF (reference sequence). CDR3 length: 15 amino acids. Here the CDR3 DNA reads TGTGCCACCGGGGGCGGGCGCACTAGCACAGATACGCAGTATTTT. It codes for CATGGGRTSTDTQYF.

The J gene is TRBJ1-3, the V gene TRBV4-1; D possibly corresponds to TRBD1 (6 bases). This CDR3 has 17 amino acids. The germline V gene encodes CDR1 MGHRA and CDR2 YSYEKL. V was pared by 2 bases and J by 0 bases, with 14 bases between. CDR3 protein: CASSQMITGLSGNTIYF. The DNA of the CDR3 is TGCGCCAGCAGCCAAATGATCACAGGGCTCTCTGGAAACACCATATATTTT.

The chain recombines TRBV7-2 with TRBJ2-3, with no clear D. The germline gives CDR1 SGHTA, CDR2 FQGNSA. The CDR3 sequence is 13 residues long. The V end lost 4 bases, the J end lost 3 bases, and 8 bases lay between the germline ends. The CDR3 spells CASSSGRTDTQYF. For the CDR3, the DNA is TGTGCCAGCAGCTCTGGGCGTACAGATACGCAGTATTTT.

The rearrangement links TRBV28 to TRBJ2-3; D is possibly TRBD2 (6 bases). The V end lost 6 bases, the J end lost 0 bases, and 16 bases lay between the germline ends. CDR1 is MDHEN and CDR2 is SYDVKM in the germline V gene. The CDR3 is 16 residues long. Written as DNA, the CDR3 is TGTGCCAGCAGACAATCTAGCGTTCCTAGCACAGATACGCAGTATTTT. The encoded protein is CASRQSSVPSTDTQYF.

The chain recombines TRBV18 with TRBJ2-1; 8 nucleotides agree with TRBD1. Trimming took 3 bases from V and 7 from J; bases not matched to a gene: 8. CDR1 and CDR2 from the germline V gene are KGHSH and LQKENI. The CDR3 is made up of 15 amino acids. The CDR3 sequence is CASSPRGQGGNEQFF. For the CDR3, the DNA is TGTGCCAGCTCACCCCGAGGACAGGGCGGGAATGAGCAGTTCTTC.

The gene calls are TRBV30 and TRBJ1-1, with D unclear. This CDR3 is built from 14 residues. The germline V and J ends were trimmed by 0 bases and 1 base, with 9 bases remaining between them. The germline CDR1 and CDR2 sequences are GTSNPN and SVGIG (reference sequence). DNA for the CDR3: TGTGCCTGGAGTGTAGGACTTACGAACACTGAAGCTTTCTTT. Encoded protein: CAWSVGLTNTEAFF.

This chain uses TRBV29-1 with TRBJ1-2, with 8 positions matching TRBD1. Per the germline V gene, CDR1 is SQVTM and CDR2 is ANQGSEA. The CDR3 contains 13 residues. V lost 4 bases, J lost 4 bases, and 5 bases stayed unmatched. The CDR3 DNA follows: TGCAGCGTTGGGAAGGGGACAGGCTATGGCTACACCTTC. Translation: CSVGKGTGYGYTF.

The V and J genes are TRBV12-3 or TRBV12-4 and TRBJ2-2; 9 bases match TRBD2. There are 17 residues in the CDR3. V lost 9 bases and J lost 5; bases outside the gene matches: 16. CDR3 residues: CARCRRAGGPGTGELFF. The CDR3 DNA follows: TGTGCCAGGTGCCGCCGGGCGGGGGGGCCTGGAACCGGGGAGCTGTTTTTT.

CDR3 protein: CASSSDRPNTEAFF. The CDR3 DNA follows: TGTGCCAGCAGTTCGGACAGGCCGAACACTGAAGCTTTCTTT. The chain has TRBV28 and TRBJ1-1, with 7 nucleotides matching TRBD1. The CDR3 length is 14 residues. With 4 bases clipped from V and 1 base from J, the junction kept 3 bases outside the gene matches. Germline V gene data show CDR1 as MDHEN and CDR2 as SYDVKM.

This clonotype was counted once. The gene calls are TRBV29-1 and TRBJ2-1, with 11 bases identical to TRBD2. After removal of 2 bases from V and 6 bases from J, the junction contained 9 bases not matched to a gene. CDR1 SQVTM and CDR2 ANQGSEA come from the germline V gene. This CDR3 contains 16 residues. The CDR3 protein is CSVELAGLAVVNEQFF. CDR3 sequence (DNA): TGCAGCGTTGAATTAGCGGGACTAGCGGTAGTCAATGAGCAGTTCTTC.

The chain couples TRBV5-1 to TRBJ1-6, with D perhaps matching TRBD1 (5 bases). Per the germline V gene, CDR1 is SGHRS and CDR2 is YFSETQ. The V end was cut by 1 base, the J end by 7 bases, with 9 bases between. CDR3 length: 14 amino acids. CDR3 loop: CASSLPGANSPLHF. As DNA, the CDR3 is TGCGCCAGCAGCTTGCCCGGGGCGAATTCACCCCTCCACTTT.

The gene calls are TRBV2 and TRBJ2-3, with TRBD1 identical over 9 bases. CDR3 length: 16 residues. The germline gives CDR1 SNHLY, CDR2 FYNNEI. V shed 2 bases, J shed 2 bases, and the junction held 5 bases outside the gene matches. CDR3 bases: TGTGCCAGCAGTGAATTTGACAGGGGGGCCACAGATACGCAGTATTTT. It yields the protein CASSEFDRGATDTQYF.

The rearrangement links TRBV5-1 to TRBJ2-3, with D possibly called TRBD1 or TRBD2 (5 bases each). The ends were cut back, 4 bases at V and 5 bases at J, with 14 bases in the middle. The CDR3 is made up of 14 amino acids. Germline CDR1 reads SGHRS; CDR2 reads YFSETQ. CDR3 sequence: CASSASRGGDTQYF. In DNA form, the CDR3 reads TGCGCCAGCAGCGCCAGCCGGGGCGGAGATACGCAGTATTTT.

In this sample, this clonotype turned up once. The chain links TRBV29-1 to TRBJ2-7; D is uncertain. Deletions cut 6 bases from V and 4 bases from J, with 10 bases between. Germline assignment: CDR1 SQVTM and CDR2 ANQGSEA. This CDR3 comprises 11 residues. The CDR3 region is CSVGEDYEQYF. For the CDR3, the DNA is TGCAGCGTGGGCGAAGATTACGAGCAGTACTTC.

The chain employs TRBV3-1 and TRBJ1-2; no definite D call. Looked up from germline, CDR1 is LGHDT and CDR2 is YNNKEL (reference sequence). V was cut by 2 bases and J by 8 bases, with 9 bases left in between. This CDR3 is built from 12 residues. The CDR3, as DNA: TGTGCCAGCAGCCAAAGGTTATACGGCTACACCTTC. Protein: CASSQRLYGYTF.

The chain joins TRBV29-1 to TRBJ2-2, with unresolved D. The ends were cut back, 7 bases at V and 4 bases at J, with 10 bases in the middle. The germline V gene encodes CDR1 SQVTM and CDR2 ANQGSEA. This CDR3 spans 12 amino acids. This CDR3 reads CSARFITGELFF. The CDR3 DNA reads TGCAGCGCTAGGTTTATCACCGGGGAGCTGTTTTTT.

The genes are TRBV12-5 and TRBJ2-7; D is uncertain. Trimming took off 6 bases at V and 1 base at J, with 13 bases between the two ends. CDR3 size: 14 residues. The germline V gene encodes CDR1 LGHNT and CDR2 FRNRAP. The CDR3, as DNA: TGTGCTAGTGGCTCCGTCGGCGGATCCTACGAGCAGTACTTC. Residues: CASGSVGGSYEQYF.